The 30 T cell receptor beta chains in this list originate from one sample, sequenced in a study of regulatory T cells in long-lasting Graves disease. Documented time point: newly diagnosed GD, antithyroid drugs for less than 3 months. Generation of the TCR library employed RNA extracted from PBMCs. Sequencing libraries for TCR beta were prepared with iRepertoire HTBI primers and Arm-PCR of CDR3 regions. TCRdb itself ran the multiplex PCR reads through MiXCR, one entry per CDR3 protein. This table has roughly 250,000 distinct CDR3 sequences, more than 15% appearing once. The same data also contributed to another study, on T cells in Graves' hyperthyroidism and ophthalmopathy.

Sequencing used peripheral blood mononuclear cells (PBMCs), obtained at new diagnosis, from a patient treated with antithyroid drugs. These receptors were obtained from a woman in her twenties or thirties with Graves disease.

This chain connects TRBV7-6 to TRBJ2-5, with a tentative D call TRBD1 (6 bases). CDR1 is SGHVS, CDR2 FNYEAQ, per germline. The germline V and J ends were trimmed by 2 bases and 4 bases, with 26 bases remaining between them. The CDR3 covers 19 residues. The CDR3, as DNA: TGTGCCAGCAGCTTATACACTCTCACGGACCTCCAGGGGTCAGAGACCCAGTACTTC. Translating it yields CASSLYTLTDLQGSETQYF.

Of note for this clonotype: It differs at one base from a far larger clone, so likely a read error. CDR3 sequence reads: CASSPTSGGYEQFF. Here the CDR3 DNA reads TGTGCCAGCAGCCCGACTAGCGGGGGTTACGAGCAGTTCTTC. The chain carries TRBV7-6 and TRBJ2-1, with TRBD2 matching over 12 bases. Germline CDR1 reads SGHVS; CDR2 reads FNYEAQ. V was pared by 5 bases and J by 10 bases, with 6 bases of the junction left unmatched. The CDR3 spans 14 residues.

The chain carries TRBV2 and TRBJ2-2, with D possibly being TRBD2 (5 bases). The germline V gene encodes CDR1 SNHLY and CDR2 FYNNEI. V was trimmed by 11 bases and J by 7 bases, leaving 20 bases between them. This CDR3 has 14 residues. DNA of the CDR3: TGTGCCGGATCGTCAGAGGAGGCGAACGGGGAGCTGTTTTTT. It codes for CAGSSEEANGELFF.

Many counts were recorded for this clonotype. The chain carries TRBV5-1 and TRBJ1-2; D might be TRBD1 (5 bases). CDR3 length: 13 amino acids. Per the germline V gene, CDR1 is SGHRS and CDR2 is YFSETQ. V lost 4 bases, J lost 2 bases, and 9 bases lay in between. CDR3: CASSIDSNYGYTF. Here the CDR3 DNA reads TGCGCCAGCAGCATTGACAGCAACTATGGCTACACCTTC. The full variable domain, in which reference TRBV5-1 and TRBJ1-2 provide the parts outside the CDR3, is KAGVTQTPRYLIKTRGQQVTLSCSPISGHRSVSWYQQTPGQGLQFLFEYFSETQRNKGNFPGRFSGRQFSNSRSEMNVSTLELGDSALYLCASSIDSNYGYTFGSGTRLTVV.

This clonotype was seen repeatedly, ten times or more. The CDR3 protein is CASSPPSRTTGELFF. The CDR3 DNA reads TGTGCCAGCTCACCACCGTCGAGGACCACCGGGGAGCTGTTTTTT. The chain carries TRBV18 and TRBJ2-2; no reliable D call. Germline V lookup: CDR1 KGHSH, CDR2 LQKENI. V lost 0 bases, J lost 4 bases, and 9 bases lay in between. This CDR3 comprises 15 residues.

This clonotype has ten or more counts. The J gene is TRBJ2-7, the V gene TRBV7-9; D is possibly TRBD1 or TRBD2 (5 bases each). Trimming took 7 bases from V and 4 from J, leaving 14 bases between them. Germline values: CDR1 SEHNR, CDR2 FQNEAQ (reference sequence). This CDR3 is 13 amino acids long. CDR3 coding DNA: TGTGCCAGCAACAGTGTGGGGGTTTACGAGCAGTACTTC. Protein sequence: CASNSVGVYEQYF.

The table lists this clonotype with a few counts. One end of the junction does not line up with germline, which may come from a read error. The chain couples TRBV6-2 or TRBV6-3 to TRBJ1-5; a weak D match, TRBD1 (5 bases). The CDR3 consists of 15 residues. Germline V gene lookup returns CDR1 MNHEY and CDR2 SVGEGT. The chain's CDR3 is CATKGSRDSNQSQHF. CDR3 coding DNA: TGTGCCACTAAGGGGAGCAGGGATAGCAATCAGTCCCAGCATTTT.

The sample holds many counts of this clonotype. The CDR3 DNA is TGTGCCAGCATTAGTAAAAGGGGTAGACGGACCGGGGAGCTGTTTTTT. It codes for CASISKRGRRTGELFF. The rearrangement links TRBV12-3 or TRBV12-4 to TRBJ2-2; tentatively, D is TRBD1 (5 bases). The CDR3 loop spans 16 amino acids. The V gene lost 7 bases and the J gene lost 5 bases, with 20 bases spanning the gap.

Note on this clonotype: A far more abundant clone sits one base away, making this likely a read error. The J gene is TRBJ1-1, the V gene TRBV7-9; unclear D gene. CDR1 and CDR2 from the germline V gene are SEHNR and FQNEAQ (reference sequence). This CDR3 spans 13 amino acids. Trimming pared 5 bases from V and 11 bases from J, leaving 18 bases between. CDR3 in amino acids: CASSKPDGDLAFF. In DNA, the CDR3 is TGTGCCAGCAGCAAACCGGACGGTGATCTCGCTTTCTTT.

The rearrangement uses TRBV6-1 and TRBJ1-6, with TRBD1 as a possible D gene (6 bases). The ends were cut back, 6 bases at V and 7 bases at J, with 16 bases in the middle. Per the germline V gene, CDR1 is MNHNS and CDR2 is SASEGT. CDR3 length equals 15 residues. The CDR3 here is CASSLGGKGNSPLHF. Written as DNA, the CDR3 is TGTGCCAGCAGCCTAGGGGGGAAGGGGAATTCACCCCTCCACTTT.

This clonotype was recorded many times. The V gene is TRBV6-1, the J gene TRBJ2-2; TRBD1 aligns across 9 bases. This CDR3 spans 16 amino acids. Germline trimming cut 6 bases from V and 5 bases from J; bases unmatched to any gene: 10. Germline assignment: CDR1 MNHNS and CDR2 SASEGT. CDR3 protein: CASSTIQGALTGELFF. Here the CDR3 DNA reads TGTGCCAGCAGCACCATACAGGGGGCATTGACCGGGGAGCTGTTTTTT.

This clonotype showed up many times. This chain joins TRBV12-3 or TRBV12-4 and TRBJ2-5, with 12 bases lining up with TRBD2. J was trimmed by 3 bases and V by 3 bases; bases with no gene match: 5. The CDR3 is made up of 16 amino acids. CDR3 coding DNA: TGTGCCAGCAGTTTCCAACTAGCGGGGGGAGAAGAGACCCAGTACTTC. Translated, it gives CASSFQLAGGEETQYF.

The rearrangement links TRBV19 to TRBJ2-1; TRBD2 agrees at 11 bases. From germline, CDR1 is LNHDA and CDR2 SQIVND (reference sequence). This CDR3 spans 16 amino acids. Losses at the gene ends were 5 bases for V and 4 bases for J; bases not matched to a gene: 7. The CDR3 region has the DNA TGTGCCAGTAGTGCCTCTAGCGGGGGGCCTTACAATGAGCAGTTCTTC. Protein product: CASSASSGGPYNEQFF.

In its sample, this clonotype was seen many times. This chain links TRBV4-1 with TRBJ1-4; D gene ambiguous. Germline CDR1 MGHRA, CDR2 YSYEKL. V was trimmed by 2 bases and J by 4 bases, leaving 17 bases between them. The CDR3 consists of 17 residues. The CDR3 coding sequence is TGCGCCAGCAGCCAAACCCCAGCCCGGGCCAGTAATGAAAAACTGTTTTTT. This sequence encodes CASSQTPARASNEKLFF.

This clonotype has ten or more counts. V and J are TRBV6-1 and TRBJ2-1; D is unresolved. Looked up from germline, CDR1 is MNHNS and CDR2 is SASEGT. This CDR3 comprises 15 residues. V was trimmed by 8 bases and J by 7 bases, leaving 21 bases between them. Here the CDR3 DNA reads TGTGCCAGCGGACCCTTTACCGTGTCCTCAAATGAGCAGTTCTTC. Protein product: CASGPFTVSSNEQFF.

This clonotype appeared many times. The chain joins TRBV20-1 to TRBJ2-5, with 14 bases identical to TRBD2. Germline lookup yields CDR1 DFQATT and CDR2 SNEGSKA (reference sequence). V dropped 6 bases and J dropped 4; count of bases not matched to a gene: 7. The CDR3 totals 15 residues. CDR3 DNA sequence: TGCAGTGCCCAGACTAGCGGGGGGGCTGGAGAGACCCAGTACTTC. Encoded protein: CSAQTSGGAGETQYF.

This clonotype was recorded at least ten times. This sequence joins TRBV7-3 and TRBJ2-1, with 10 bases lining up with TRBD2. There are 17 residues in the CDR3. Germline values: CDR1 SGHTA, CDR2 FQGTGA. After removal of 0 bases from V and 3 bases from J, the junction contained 5 bases not matched to a gene. The CDR3 region is CASSLTASGGFYNEQFF. The CDR3 DNA reads as TGTGCCAGCAGCTTAACTGCTAGCGGGGGTTTCTACAATGAGCAGTTCTTC.

This clonotype was seen only a few times. The gene calls are TRBV4-2 and TRBJ1-2; 9 nucleotides match TRBD1. Germline loops: CDR1 LGHNA, CDR2 YNFKEQ. With V trimmed by 2 bases and J by 1 base, 11 bases remained unmatched. The CDR3 has 18 residues. The CDR3 DNA is TGTGCCAGCAGCCAAAGGGCGACAGGGGGAGAGTTTAACTATGGCTACACCTTC. Translation gives CASSQRATGGEFNYGYTF.

This clonotype was seen repeatedly, ten times or more. The genes are TRBV4-1 and TRBJ2-7; D unclear. CDR3 length: 17 residues. Germline CDR1 MGHRA, CDR2 YSYEKL. Trimming cost V 0 bases and J 5 bases, with 20 bases left between them. For the CDR3, the DNA is TGCGCCAGCAGCCAAGAAGCCGCCCAAGGATGGGGTAACGAGCAGTACTTC. Its translation: CASSQEAAQGWGNEQYF.

Written as DNA, the CDR3 is TGTGCCAGCAGTTTAGACCGGGACATAGCCCACGAGCAGTACTTC. Its protein product is CASSLDRDIAHEQYF. The genes are TRBV12-3 or TRBV12-4 and TRBJ2-7; D may be TRBD1 (6 bases). The CDR3 extends over 15 amino acids. The V and J ends lost 1 base and 5 bases respectively, with 15 bases between them.

In its sample, this clonotype was seen many times. The chain combines TRBV3-1 with TRBJ2-5; 7 bases map to TRBD1. V trimming: 4 bases; J trimming: 5 bases; junction bases outside the gene matches: 13. This CDR3 is 16 amino acids long. Germline V gene sequence: CDR1 LGHDT, CDR2 YNNKEL (reference sequence). This CDR3 is CASSPTGINFEETQYF. Written as DNA, the CDR3 is TGTGCCAGCAGCCCGACAGGGATCAATTTCGAGGAGACCCAGTACTTC.

This clonotype showed up many times. V usage is TRBV5-1 and J usage is TRBJ2-3; 10 bases fit TRBD1. The CDR3 spans 14 residues. The germline V gene has CDR1 SGHRS and CDR2 YFSETQ. The junction had 2 bases not matched to a gene; V was cut back by 1 base and J by 6 bases. DNA for the CDR3: TGCGCCAGCAGCTTGAGGGACAGGGGTGATACGCAGTATTTT. Protein: CASSLRDRGDTQYF.

This sequence joins TRBV20-1 and TRBJ2-1; the match to TRBD1 covers 7 bases. Per the germline V gene, CDR1 is DFQATT and CDR2 is SNEGSKA (reference sequence). Trimming at V came to 0 bases and at J to 8 bases, leaving 7 bases not matched to a gene. The CDR3 contains 14 residues. The chain's CDR3 is CSAREGGAMYEQFF. CDR3 sequence (DNA): TGCAGTGCTAGAGAAGGGGGCGCGATGTATGAGCAGTTCTTC.

Many counts were recorded for this clonotype. J is TRBJ2-2 and V is TRBV27; 9 bases are a match to TRBD1. With V trimmed by 1 base and J by 5 bases, 8 bases remained unmatched. CDR1 and CDR2 (germline): MNHEY, SMNVEV (reference sequence). The CDR3 loop spans 17 amino acids. In DNA, the CDR3 is TGTGCCAGCAGTTTATGGGCTGACAGGGGGTGGACCGGGGAGCTGTTTTTT. Its translation: CASSLWADRGWTGELFF.

About this clonotype: This may be a read error: a much more frequent sequence differs by one nucleotide. The final CDR3 position lacks the conserved phenylalanine or tryptophan, pointing to a likely read error. V gene TRBV2 combines with J gene TRBJ2-1; D not certain. This CDR3 is built from 11 residues. Trimming shortened V by 7 bases and J by 4 bases, and 5 bases separated the two germline ends. Germline-derived CDR1 and CDR2 are SNHLY and FYNNEI. As DNA, the CDR3 is TGTGCCAGCACGAAATACAATGAGCAGTTCTAC. It yields the protein CASTKYNEQFY.

This clonotype was detected many times. The chain is built from TRBV7-2 and TRBJ2-3; TRBD1 matches 8 bases. The length of the CDR3 is 14 residues. J gave up 4 bases and V 5 bases, and 5 bases lay outside the gene matches. Looked up from germline, CDR1 is SGHTA and CDR2 is FQGNSA. CDR3 DNA: TGTGCCAGCAGCCGCGACAGGGGAGCAGATACGCAGTATTTT. Encoded protein: CASSRDRGADTQYF.

A note on this clonotype: Possible read error: a much larger clone is one base away. V usage is TRBV11-2 and J usage is TRBJ1-5; the D is unclear. The V gene's germline CDR1 is SGHAT and CDR2 FQNNGV. Trimming cost V 5 bases and J 4 bases, with 12 bases left between them. There are 14 residues in the CDR3. CDR3: CASSPAGRNQPQHF. CDR3 DNA sequence: TGTGCCAGCAGCCCGGCAGGTAGAAATCAGCCCCAGCATTTT.

The table lists this clonotype with many counts. The chain uses TRBV7-2 and TRBJ1-2; possibly TRBD1 for D (6 bases). V was cut by 1 base and J by 3 bases, with 12 bases left in between. Germline V gene data show CDR1 as SGHTA and CDR2 as FQGNSA. The CDR3 covers 15 residues. CDR3 sequence (DNA): TGTGCCAGCAGCTTAGTACTGGGGGCCGACTATGGCTACACCTTC. Residues: CASSLVLGADYGYTF.

The table lists this clonotype with a few counts. The gene calls are TRBV7-2 and TRBJ1-1; D unclear. The CDR3 is 15 amino acids. In germline, CDR1 is SGHTA, CDR2 FQGNSA. The V and J ends lost 3 bases and 0 bases respectively, with 11 bases between them. The CDR3 spells CASSLFGGMNTEAFF. The CDR3 nucleotides read TGTGCCAGCAGCTTGTTTGGCGGGATGAACACTGAAGCTTTCTTT.

This clonotype was recorded at least ten times. This chain links TRBV6-1 with TRBJ1-2, with D unclear. From germline, CDR1 is MNHNS and CDR2 SASEGT. Trimming shortened V by 4 bases and J by 8 bases, and 11 bases separated the two germline ends. There are 12 residues in the CDR3. CDR3 in amino acids: CASSGRMGGYTF. The CDR3 region has the DNA TGTGCCAGCAGTGGCCGAATGGGCGGCTACACCTTC.